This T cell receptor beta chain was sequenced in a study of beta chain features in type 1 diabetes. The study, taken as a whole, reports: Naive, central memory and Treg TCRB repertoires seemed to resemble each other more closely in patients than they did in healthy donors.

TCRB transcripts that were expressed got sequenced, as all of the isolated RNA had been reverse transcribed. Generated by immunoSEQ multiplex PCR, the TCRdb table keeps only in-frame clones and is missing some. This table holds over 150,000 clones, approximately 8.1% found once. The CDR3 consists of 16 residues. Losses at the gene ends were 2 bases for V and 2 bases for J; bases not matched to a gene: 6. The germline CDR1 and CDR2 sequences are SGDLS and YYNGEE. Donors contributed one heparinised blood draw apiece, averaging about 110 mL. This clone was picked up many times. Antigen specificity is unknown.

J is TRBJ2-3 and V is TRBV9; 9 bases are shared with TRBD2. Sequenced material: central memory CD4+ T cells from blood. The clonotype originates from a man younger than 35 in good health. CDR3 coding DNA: TGTGCCAGCAGCGTTGCGACTAGCGGACCCACAGATACGCAGTATTTT. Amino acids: CASSVATSGPTDTQYF.